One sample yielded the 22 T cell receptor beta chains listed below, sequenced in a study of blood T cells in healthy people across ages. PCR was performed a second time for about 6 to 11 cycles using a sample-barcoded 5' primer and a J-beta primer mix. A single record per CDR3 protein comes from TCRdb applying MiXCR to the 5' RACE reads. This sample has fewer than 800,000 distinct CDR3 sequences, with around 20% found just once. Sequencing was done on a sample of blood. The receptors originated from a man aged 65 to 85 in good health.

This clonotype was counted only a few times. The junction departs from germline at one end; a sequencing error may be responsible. The CDR3, as DNA: TGCGCCGGCAGCTTGTCTAGCGGGAGGGCCTCGTACAATGAGCAGTTCTTC. Its translation: CAGSLSSGRASYNEQFF. The chain recombines TRBV5-1 with TRBJ2-5; TRBD2 matches 12 bases. The assigned J gene may be wrong: the sequence end matches TRBJ2-1 better. Germline assignment: CDR1 SGHRS and CDR2 YFSETQ. This CDR3 is 17 amino acids long.

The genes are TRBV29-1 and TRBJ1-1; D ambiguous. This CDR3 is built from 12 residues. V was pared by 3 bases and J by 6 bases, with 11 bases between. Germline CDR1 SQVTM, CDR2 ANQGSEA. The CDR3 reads CSVDRGPSEAFF. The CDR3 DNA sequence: TGCAGCGTTGATCGAGGCCCGTCTGAAGCTTTCTTT.

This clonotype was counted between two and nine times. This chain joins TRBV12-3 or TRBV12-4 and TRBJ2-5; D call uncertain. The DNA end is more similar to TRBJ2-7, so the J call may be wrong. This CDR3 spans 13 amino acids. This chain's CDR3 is CASGQGDGYEQYF. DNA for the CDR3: TGTGCCAGCGGGCAAGGTGACGGCTACGAGCAGTACTTC.

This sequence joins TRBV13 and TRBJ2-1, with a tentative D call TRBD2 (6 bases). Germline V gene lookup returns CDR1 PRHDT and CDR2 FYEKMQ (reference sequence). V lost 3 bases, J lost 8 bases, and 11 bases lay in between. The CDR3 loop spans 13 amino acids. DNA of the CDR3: TGTGCCAGCAGCTTCCGGGAGATCCATGAGCAGTTCTTC. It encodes CASSFREIHEQFF.

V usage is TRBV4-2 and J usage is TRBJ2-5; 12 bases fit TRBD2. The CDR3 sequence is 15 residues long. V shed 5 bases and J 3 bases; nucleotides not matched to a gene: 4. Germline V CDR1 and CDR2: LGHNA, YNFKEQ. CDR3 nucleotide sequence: TGTGCCAGCAGCGGACTAGCGGGGTTTGAAGAGACCCAGTACTTC. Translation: CASSGLAGFEETQYF.

CDR3: CASSQSPGLASNEQFF. CDR3 nucleotide sequence: TGTGCCAGCAGCCAATCTCCGGGACTAGCATCCAATGAGCAGTTCTTC. V gene TRBV7-2 combines with J gene TRBJ2-1; the match to TRBD2 covers 9 bases. CDR3 length: 16 residues. The J segment lost 6 bases and the V segment lost 5 bases, leaving 11 bases of the junction unmatched. Germline V gives CDR1 SGHTA, CDR2 FQGNSA.

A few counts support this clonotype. This chain's CDR3 is CASSSPQGETQYF. The CDR3 DNA reads TGTGCCAGCAGTTCCCCACAAGGCGAGACCCAGTACTTC. The rearrangement links TRBV6-5 to TRBJ2-5; D call uncertain. CDR3 size: 13 residues. Per the germline V gene, CDR1 is MNHEY and CDR2 is SVGAGI. Deletions cut 4 bases from V and 5 bases from J, with 11 bases between.

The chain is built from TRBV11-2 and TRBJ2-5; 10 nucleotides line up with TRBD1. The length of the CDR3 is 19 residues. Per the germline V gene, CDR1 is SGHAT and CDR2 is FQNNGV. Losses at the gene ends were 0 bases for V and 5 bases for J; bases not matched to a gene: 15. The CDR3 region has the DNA TGTGCCAGCAGCTTAGATCTTTATTACGACAGGGGGCGCCGGGAGACCCAGTACTTC. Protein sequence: CASSLDLYYDRGRRETQYF.

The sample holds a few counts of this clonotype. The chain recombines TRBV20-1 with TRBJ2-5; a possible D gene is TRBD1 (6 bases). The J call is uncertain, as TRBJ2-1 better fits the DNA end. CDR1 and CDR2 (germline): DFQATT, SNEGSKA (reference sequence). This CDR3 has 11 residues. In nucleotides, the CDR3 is TGCAGTGCTCGACAGGTCAATGAGCAGTTCTTC. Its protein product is CSARQVNEQFF.

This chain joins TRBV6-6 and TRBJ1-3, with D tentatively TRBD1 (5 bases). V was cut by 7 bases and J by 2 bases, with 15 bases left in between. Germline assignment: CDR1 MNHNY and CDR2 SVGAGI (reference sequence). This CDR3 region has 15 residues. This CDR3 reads CASIQGQTAGNTIYF. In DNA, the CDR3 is TGTGCCAGCATCCAAGGACAAACGGCTGGAAACACCATATATTTT.

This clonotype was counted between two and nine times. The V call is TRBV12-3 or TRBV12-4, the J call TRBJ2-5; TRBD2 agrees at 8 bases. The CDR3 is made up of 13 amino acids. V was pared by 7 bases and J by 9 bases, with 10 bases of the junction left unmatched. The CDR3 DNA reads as TGTGCCAGCACCCCTAGCGGGCCGGGGCCCCAGTACTTC. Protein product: CASTPSGPGPQYF.

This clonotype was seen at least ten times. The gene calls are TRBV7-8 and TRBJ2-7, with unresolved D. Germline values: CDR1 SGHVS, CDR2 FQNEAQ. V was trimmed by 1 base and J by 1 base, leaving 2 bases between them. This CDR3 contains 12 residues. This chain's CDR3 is CASSLGSYEQYF. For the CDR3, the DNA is TGTGCCAGCAGCTTAGGGTCCTACGAGCAGTACTTC.

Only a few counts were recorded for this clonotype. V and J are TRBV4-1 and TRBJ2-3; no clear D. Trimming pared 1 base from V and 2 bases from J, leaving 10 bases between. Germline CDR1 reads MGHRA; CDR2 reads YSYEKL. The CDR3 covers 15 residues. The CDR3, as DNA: TGCGCCAGCAGCCAAGTCGCGGTTTTCACAGATACGCAGTATTTT. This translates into CASSQVAVFTDTQYF.

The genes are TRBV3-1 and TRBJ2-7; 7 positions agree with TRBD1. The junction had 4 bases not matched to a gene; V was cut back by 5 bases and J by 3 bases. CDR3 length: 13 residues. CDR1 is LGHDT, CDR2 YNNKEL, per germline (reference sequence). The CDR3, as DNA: TGTGCCAGCAGCGACAGGGATTTCTACGAGCAGTACTTC. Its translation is CASSDRDFYEQYF.

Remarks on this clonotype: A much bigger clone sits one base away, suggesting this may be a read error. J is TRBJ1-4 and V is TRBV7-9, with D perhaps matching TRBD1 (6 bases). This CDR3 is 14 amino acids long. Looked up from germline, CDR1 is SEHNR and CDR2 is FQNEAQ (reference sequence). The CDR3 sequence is CASSLGQLNEKLYF. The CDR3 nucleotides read TGTGCCAGCAGCCTCGGACAGCTGAATGAAAAACTGTATTTT.

CDR3 sequence reads: CASSPQDALGHSYTF. DNA of the CDR3: TGCGCCAGCAGCCCGCAGGACGCCTTGGGGCATAGCTACACCTTC. The gene calls are TRBV5-1 and TRBJ1-2; a weak D match, TRBD1 (5 bases). This CDR3 comprises 15 residues. V lost 4 bases and J lost 9, with 22 bases in between. Germline loops: CDR1 SGHRS, CDR2 YFSETQ.

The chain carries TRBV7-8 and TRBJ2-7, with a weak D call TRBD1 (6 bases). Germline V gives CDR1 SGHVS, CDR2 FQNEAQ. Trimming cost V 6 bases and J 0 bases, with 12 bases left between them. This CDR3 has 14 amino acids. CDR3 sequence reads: CASSNTGFSYEQYF. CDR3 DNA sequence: TGTGCCAGCAGTAATACAGGGTTCTCCTACGAGCAGTACTTC.

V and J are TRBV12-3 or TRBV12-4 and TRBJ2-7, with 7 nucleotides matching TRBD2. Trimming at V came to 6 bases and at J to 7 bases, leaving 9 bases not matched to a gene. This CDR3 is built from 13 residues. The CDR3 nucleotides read TGTGCCAGCAGGACGGGACTATCGGGGGAGCAGTACTTC. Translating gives CASRTGLSGEQYF.

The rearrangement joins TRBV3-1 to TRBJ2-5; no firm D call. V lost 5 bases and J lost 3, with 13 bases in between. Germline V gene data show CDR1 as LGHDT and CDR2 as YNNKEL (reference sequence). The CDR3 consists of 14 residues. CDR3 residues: CASSAPRGEETQYF. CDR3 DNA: TGTGCCAGCAGCGCCCCAAGAGGAGAAGAGACCCAGTACTTC.

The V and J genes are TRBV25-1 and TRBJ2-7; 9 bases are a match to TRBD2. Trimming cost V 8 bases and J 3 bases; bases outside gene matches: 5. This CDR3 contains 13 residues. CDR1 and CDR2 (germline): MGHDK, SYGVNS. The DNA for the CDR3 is TGTGCCAGCCGACTAGCGGCCCACTACGAGCAGTACTTC. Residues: CASRLAAHYEQYF.

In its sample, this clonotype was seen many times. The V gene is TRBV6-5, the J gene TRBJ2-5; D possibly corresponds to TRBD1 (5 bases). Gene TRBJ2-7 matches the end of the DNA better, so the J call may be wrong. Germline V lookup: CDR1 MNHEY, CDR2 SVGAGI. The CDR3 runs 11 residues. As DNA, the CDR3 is TGTGCCAGCCGACAGTTCTACGAGCAGTACTTC. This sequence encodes CASRQFYEQYF.

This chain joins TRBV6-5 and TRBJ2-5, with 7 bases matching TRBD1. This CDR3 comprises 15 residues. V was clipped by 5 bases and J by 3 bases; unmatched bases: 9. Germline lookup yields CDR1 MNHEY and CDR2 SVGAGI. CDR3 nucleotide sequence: TGTGCCAGCAGTCGCGACAGGGAAGTAAAAGAGACCCAGTACTTC. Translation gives CASSRDREVKETQYF.